The 13 T cell receptor beta chains presented below share a single source sample, sequenced in a study of immune heterogeneity within non-small cell lung tumors. It was a multiplex PCR that amplified TCR beta CDR3, with 32 V and 13 J primers. TCRdb itself ran the multiplex PCR reads through MiXCR, one entry per CDR3 protein. Of 9,500 to 13,000 distinct CDR3 sequences listed, 26% are singletons. Bulk tumor genomic DNA, approximately 560 ng per sample, was the template. While surgery was under way, several biopsies spaced far apart were taken per primary tumor. Those enrolled were patients newly diagnosed with untreated non-small cell lung cancer and undergoing curative surgery. Sequencing was done on a sample of lung tumor tissue. These receptors came from a woman aged 50 to 60 with non-small cell lung cancer.

The chain joins TRBV29-1 to TRBJ1-4; D gene unclear. V was clipped by 6 bases and J by 4 bases, with 12 bases between them. The CDR3 is made up of 13 amino acids. Germline assignment: CDR1 SQVTM and CDR2 ANQGSEA. The CDR3: CSVEGLDNEKLFF. The CDR3 DNA reads TGCAGCGTCGAGGGTCTAGATAATGAAAAACTGTTTTTT.

There are many counts of this clonotype. V and J are TRBV7-8 and TRBJ1-3, with TRBD1 matching over 8 bases. The V and J ends lost 2 bases and 4 bases, in that order; junction bases with no gene match: 4. Germline assignment: CDR1 SGHVS and CDR2 FQNEAQ. The CDR3 consists of 15 residues. Here the CDR3 reads CASSLQGALGNTIYF. CDR3 sequence (DNA): TGTGCCAGCAGCTTACAGGGGGCGCTGGGAAACACCATATATTTT.

For this clonotype: This may arise from a read error, as a much more abundant clone is one base away. The gene calls are TRBV7-9 and TRBJ1-6; TRBD1 matches 7 bases. CDR3 length equals 14 residues. CDR1 and CDR2 (germline): SEHNR, FQNEAQ (reference sequence). In nucleotides, the CDR3 is TGTGACAGCAGCGGGACAGTCTATAATTCACCCCTCCACTTT. Its protein is CDSSGTVYNSPLHF.

This clonotype showed up many times. The rearrangement joins TRBV5-1 to TRBJ1-6; D gene unclear. Trimming left V 1 base short and J 6 bases short, with 14 bases between. Per germline, CDR1 SGHRS and CDR2 YFSETQ. The CDR3 spans 16 residues. In DNA, the CDR3 is TGCGCCAGCAGCTTGTCATTCGGGTCAATTAATTCACCCCTCCACTTT. As protein: CASSLSFGSINSPLHF. The entire variable domain, with the rest obtained from reference TRBV5-1 and TRBJ1-6, is as follows: KAGVTQTPRYLIKTRGQQVTLSCSPISGHRSVSWYQQTPGQGLQFLFEYFSETQRNKGNFPGRFSGRQFSNSRSEMNVSTLELGDSALYLCASSLSFGSINSPLHFGNGTRLTVT.

This clonotype was seen ten or more times. CDR3 loop: CASSLGFRRAENSPLHF. The DNA of the CDR3 is TGTGCCAGCAGCTTGGGTTTTAGGAGGGCCGAGAATTCACCCCTCCACTTT. The chain couples TRBV5-5 to TRBJ1-6; D is ambiguous. Germline CDR1 is SGHKS and CDR2 is YYEKEE (reference sequence). This CDR3 comprises 17 residues. V lost 0 bases, J lost 7 bases, and 17 bases lay in between.

This clonotype showed up just a few times. The rearrangement uses TRBV5-1 and TRBJ2-1, with D maybe TRBD1 (6 bases). The CDR3 is 13 amino acids. V lost 3 bases to trimming and J lost 5 bases, with 9 bases between them. The germline V gene encodes CDR1 SGHRS and CDR2 YFSETQ. The CDR3 DNA follows: TGCGCCAGCAGCTGGACAGAAAACAATGAGCAGTTCTTC. Translating it yields CASSWTENNEQFF.

This clonotype was counted many times. The rearrangement joins TRBV12-3 or TRBV12-4 to TRBJ1-1; 9 nucleotides match TRBD1. CDR3 length: 13 residues. After removal of 5 bases from V and 4 bases from J, the junction contained 2 bases not matched to a gene. The CDR3 DNA reads as TGTGCCAGCAGTCCGGACAGGGGCACTGAAGCTTTCTTT. Encoded protein: CASSPDRGTEAFF.

In the case of this clonotype: This may stem from a read error, because a much larger clone lies one nucleotide away. J is TRBJ1-2 and V is TRBV5-1, with D unresolved. The CDR3 sequence is 12 residues long. Trimming removed 2 bases at V and 9 bases at J, with 11 bases between. From germline, CDR1 is SGHRS and CDR2 YFSETQ. CDR3 bases: TGCGCCAGCAGCTTAGATGGCAAATGCTACACCTTC. Amino acids: CASSLDGKCYTF.

In this sample, this clonotype turned up many times. The chain combines TRBV14 with TRBJ1-2; D might be TRBD1 (5 bases). Germline CDR1 SGHDN, CDR2 FVKESK. V lost 8 bases and J 7 bases, leaving 17 bases between the germline ends. This CDR3 comprises 13 residues. The DNA of the CDR3 is TGTGCCAGCTCGGGGCAGAGTTTATTTGGCTACACCTTC. Translation gives CASSGQSLFGYTF.

V is TRBV4-3 and J is TRBJ2-7; TRBD2 aligns across 11 bases. Germline V CDR1 and CDR2: LGHNA, YSLEER. With V trimmed by 0 bases and J by 0 bases, 7 bases remained unmatched. The CDR3 is made up of 18 amino acids. This chain's CDR3 is CASSQDLAGGGLSYEQYF. The CDR3, as DNA: TGCGCCAGCAGCCAAGATCTAGCGGGAGGAGGTCTCTCCTACGAGCAGTACTTC.

Note on this clonotype: A much larger clone is a single base away; this may be a read error. This rearrangement joins TRBV5-6 to TRBJ1-5, with a weak D call TRBD1 (5 bases). From germline, CDR1 is SGHDT and CDR2 YYEEEE. CDR3 length equals 15 residues. The CDR3 DNA is TGTTCCAGCAGCTTGGGTCAGGGAAACAATCAGCCCCAGCATTTT. The encoded protein is CSSSLGQGNNQPQHF.

This chain uses TRBV24-1 with TRBJ1-6; D unresolved. V lost 1 base and J lost 14, with 8 bases in between. CDR3 size: 12 residues. In germline, CDR1 is KGHDR, CDR2 SFDVKD. The CDR3 DNA sequence: TGTGCCACCAGTGATTTTAAAAGTGCCCTCCACTTT. Translating gives CATSDFKSALHF.

This clonotype was seen at least ten times. The chain is built from TRBV2 and TRBJ1-6, with no clear D. V lost 2 bases and J lost 6, with 17 bases in between. There are 17 residues in the CDR3. The V gene's germline CDR1 is SNHLY and CDR2 FYNNEI. CDR3 protein: CASSESPPPIGNSPLHF. DNA for the CDR3: TGTGCCAGCAGTGAATCCCCCCCTCCGATTGGTAATTCACCCCTCCACTTT. Full variable domain (remainder filled in from reference TRBV2 and TRBJ1-6): EPEVTQTPSHQVTQMGQEVILRCVPISNHLYFYWYRQILGQKVEFLVSFYNNEISEKSEIFDDQFSVERPDGSNFTLKIRSTKLEDSAMYFCASSESPPPIGNSPLHFGNGTRLTVT.